Below, 29 T cell receptor beta chains from the same sample are listed, as sequenced in a study of shared clonotypes between healthy human individuals. Naive CD8 cells were CD45RO-negative, positively selected for CCR7, excluding terminally differentiated effector memory CD45RA+ cells. Assay used: immunoSEQ multiplex PCR; TCRdb lists only in-frame clones, some missing. The repertoire holds about 2.1 million clones, with about 93% as singletons. The sample consisted of naive CD8+ T cells from PBMCs. The receptor source for this set is a man younger than 30 in good health. Some clones in this sample may be carry-over from other donors' samples.

On this clone: In the same sample, other DNA sequences code for this CDR3. The chain has TRBV27 and TRBJ1-5; 8 nucleotides align to TRBD1. Germline V gene sequence: CDR1 MNHEY, CDR2 SMNVEV (reference sequence). V was clipped by 3 bases and J by 6 bases; unmatched bases: 4. This CDR3 comprises 14 residues. Written as DNA, the CDR3 is TGTGCCAGCAGTTTCACAGGGGGAGGTCAGCCCCAGCATTTT. It translates to CASSFTGGGQPQHF.

V and J are TRBV16 and TRBJ1-1; D may be TRBD1 (6 bases). Looked up from germline, CDR1 is KGHSY and CDR2 is FQNENV. CDR3 size: 14 residues. Trimming left V 1 base short and J 5 bases short, with 11 bases between. The CDR3 loop is CASSQLTGQTEAFF. CDR3 DNA sequence: TGTGCCAGCAGCCAATTAACAGGGCAAACTGAAGCTTTCTTT. The entire variable domain, with the rest obtained from reference TRBV16 and TRBJ1-1, is as follows: GEEVAQTPKHLVRGEGQKAKLYCAPIKGHSYVFWYQQVLKNEFKFLISFQNENVFDETGMPKERFSAKCLPNSPCSLEIQATKLEDSAVYFCASSQLTGQTEAFFGQGTRLTVV.

The chain combines TRBV7-9 with TRBJ2-7, with a tentative D call TRBD1 (6 bases). The germline CDR1 and CDR2 sequences are SEHNR and FQNEAQ (reference sequence). The CDR3 is made up of 15 amino acids. V lost 4 bases and J lost 3, with 16 bases in between. The CDR3 sequence: CASSSTGQLNYEQYF. Here the CDR3 DNA reads TGTGCCAGCAGCTCCACGGGACAACTAAACTACGAGCAGTACTTC.

CDR3 DNA: TGTGCCAGCAGCTCGCACAAGGGGATCGCTGAAGCTTTCTTT. The encoded protein is CASSSHKGIAEAFF. This chain links TRBV7-8 with TRBJ1-1, with D possibly being TRBD1 (5 bases). V lost 4 bases and J lost 6, with 15 bases in between. Looked up from germline, CDR1 is SGHVS and CDR2 is FQNEAQ. CDR3 size: 14 residues.

With regard to this clone: Additional DNA sequences in this sample encode the identical CDR3. V gene TRBV27 combines with J gene TRBJ2-7; D may be TRBD2 (6 bases). The CDR3 length is 12 residues. V gave up 6 bases and J gave up 1 base, with 7 bases separating them. CDR1 is MNHEY and CDR2 is SMNVEV in the germline V gene (reference sequence). The CDR3, as DNA: TGTGCCAGCAGGAGCGGGTCCTACGAGCAGTACTTC. It encodes CASRSGSYEQYF.

The genes are TRBV5-4 and TRBJ1-2; 7 bases fit TRBD1. The germline CDR1 and CDR2 sequences are SGHNT and YYREEE (reference sequence). CDR3 size: 15 residues. Germline trimming cut 0 bases from V and 6 bases from J; bases unmatched to any gene: 8. This chain's CDR3 is CASSLEGAGVNGYTF. CDR3 in DNA: TGTGCCAGCAGCTTGGAGGGGGCGGGCGTCAATGGCTACACCTTC.

The chain combines TRBV28 with TRBJ2-7; no firm D call. The germline gives CDR1 MDHEN, CDR2 SYDVKM. The CDR3 contains 13 residues. With 5 bases removed from V and 0 bases from J, the gap between germline ends came to 8 bases. The CDR3 reads CASSMVTSYEQYF. The CDR3 DNA reads as TGTGCCAGCAGTATGGTGACCTCCTACGAGCAGTACTTC.

CDR3 bases: TGCGCCAGCAGCTTGTTGGGCCAGCCTGAAGCTTTCTTT. This sequence encodes CASSLLGQPEAFF. The V call is TRBV5-1, the J call TRBJ1-1, with unresolved D. The CDR3 covers 13 residues. Germline loops: CDR1 SGHRS, CDR2 YFSETQ. Trimming stripped 1 base from V and 6 bases from J, with 10 bases between.

The chain joins TRBV12-5 to TRBJ2-7, with TRBD2 as a possible D gene (5 bases). CDR1 is LGHNT and CDR2 is FRNRAP in the germline V gene. This CDR3 comprises 13 residues. Trimming left V 7 bases short and J 0 bases short, with 10 bases between. This CDR3 is CASAGGSSYEQYF. The CDR3, as DNA: TGTGCTAGTGCAGGAGGTTCCTCCTACGAGCAGTACTTC.

The genes are TRBV5-6 and TRBJ2-1; D is unclear. The V end lost 4 bases, the J end lost 6 bases, and 11 bases lay between the germline ends. The CDR3 sequence is 13 residues long. Germline loops: CDR1 SGHDT, CDR2 YYEEEE. In DNA, the CDR3 is TGTGCCAGCAGCCCTGGACGCAGCAATGAGCAGTTCTTC. The encoded protein is CASSPGRSNEQFF.

A word on this clone: The junction departs from the called germline gene at one end, perhaps through a read error. The chain combines TRBV15 with TRBJ2-2; 8 bases are shared with TRBD1. This CDR3 has 15 residues. Germline V gene sequence: CDR1 LNHNV, CDR2 YYDKDF (reference sequence). This CDR3 reads CATSRDRGKSGELFF. DNA for the CDR3: TGTGCCACCAGCCGAGACAGGGGTAAATCCGGGGAGCTGTTTTTT.

The chain couples TRBV5-1 to TRBJ2-7; the match to TRBD1 covers 7 bases. The germline gives CDR1 SGHRS, CDR2 YFSETQ. This CDR3 has 14 amino acids. With V trimmed by 4 bases and J by 2 bases, 6 bases remained unmatched. CDR3 DNA sequence: TGCGCCAGCAGCGGCCGGGACAGTACCTACGAGCAGTACTTC. This codes for CASSGRDSTYEQYF.

About this clone itself: Distinct nucleotide sequences in the sample also encode this CDR3. This chain joins TRBV28 and TRBJ2-7, with TRBD1 matching over 7 bases. The CDR3 totals 14 residues. The J segment lost 2 bases and the V segment lost 6 bases, leaving 7 bases of the junction unmatched. CDR1 and CDR2 (germline): MDHEN, SYDVKM. The CDR3 region has the DNA TGTGCCAGCAGCCCATGGGACAGAACCTACGAGCAGTACTTC. Protein product: CASSPWDRTYEQYF.

This clone was seen a few times. V is TRBV7-3 and J is TRBJ1-1; no clear D gene. Germline-derived CDR1 and CDR2 are SGHTA and FQGTGA. The CDR3 extends over 15 amino acids. The germline V and J ends were trimmed by 2 bases and 3 bases, with 13 bases remaining between them. The CDR3 is CASSLGLRGDTEAFF. The CDR3 bases are TGTGCCAGCAGCTTAGGCCTCCGGGGAGACACTGAAGCTTTCTTT. The full variable domain, its missing parts supplied by reference TRBV7-3 and TRBJ1-1, is GAGVSQTPSNKVTEKGKYVELRCDPISGHTALYWYRQSLGQGPEFLIYFQGTGAADDSGLPNDRFFAVRPEGSVSTLKIQRTERGDSAVYLCASSLGLRGDTEAFFGQGTRLTVV.

The CDR3 here is CASSFGTVEQYF. The DNA of the CDR3 is TGTGCCAGCAGCTTCGGGACGGTTGAGCAGTACTTC. The chain carries TRBV7-9 and TRBJ2-7; tentatively, D is TRBD1 or TRBD2 (5 bases each). The CDR3 is made up of 12 amino acids. The V end was cut by 3 bases, the J end by 7 bases, with 10 bases between. Germline V gene sequence: CDR1 SEHNR, CDR2 FQNEAQ (reference sequence).

As for this clone: In the same sample, other DNA sequences code for this CDR3. The rearrangement uses TRBV19 and TRBJ1-2; D might be TRBD1 (6 bases). Trimming cost V 3 bases and J 4 bases, with 12 bases left between them. Germline assignment: CDR1 LNHDA and CDR2 SQIVND (reference sequence). The CDR3 has 14 amino acids. The CDR3 protein is CASSIRGGGYGYTF. The DNA for the CDR3 is TGTGCCAGTAGTATCAGGGGTGGAGGCTATGGCTACACCTTC.

The chain has TRBV5-1 and TRBJ1-2, with D unclear. From germline, CDR1 is SGHRS and CDR2 YFSETQ. The CDR3 has 14 residues. The V gene lost 5 bases and the J gene lost 2 bases, with 13 bases spanning the gap. The CDR3 reads CASRGGGGNYGYTF. The CDR3 DNA reads TGCGCCAGCAGAGGAGGAGGAGGCAACTATGGCTACACCTTC. Filled out from reference TRBV5-1 and TRBJ1-2, the complete variable domain reads KAGVTQTPRYLIKTRGQQVTLSCSPISGHRSVSWYQQTPGQGLQFLFEYFSETQRNKGNFPGRFSGRQFSNSRSEMNVSTLELGDSALYLCASRGGGGNYGYTFGSGTRLTVV.

Points on this clone: Other DNA sequences in the sample encode the same CDR3. Written as DNA, the CDR3 is TGTGCCAGCAGTTTATACAGGCTGAACACTGAAGCTTTCTTT. Amino acid sequence: CASSLYRLNTEAFF. The chain couples TRBV27 to TRBJ1-1, with D possibly matching TRBD1 (5 bases). Germline-derived CDR1 and CDR2 are MNHEY and SMNVEV (reference sequence). The CDR3 loop spans 14 amino acids. Trimming stripped 1 base from V and 0 bases from J, with 6 bases between.

The chain combines TRBV13 with TRBJ2-5; TRBD2 agrees at 15 bases. The CDR3 totals 17 residues. Germline V gene data show CDR1 as PRHDT and CDR2 as FYEKMQ (reference sequence). V lost 4 bases and J lost 5; bases outside the gene matches: 8. The CDR3 is CASSSRTSGRALETQYF. The CDR3 coding sequence is TGTGCCAGCAGCTCCCGGACTAGCGGGAGGGCCTTGGAGACCCAGTACTTC.

The gene calls are TRBV4-1 and TRBJ2-7, with 10 bases fitting TRBD1. V dropped 1 base and J dropped 3; count of bases not matched to a gene: 6. The CDR3 contains 16 residues. The germline CDR1 and CDR2 sequences are MGHRA and YSYEKL. DNA for the CDR3: TGCGCCAGCAGCCAAGTCCCCGGGACAGGGGTCTACGAGCAGTACTTC. Its translation: CASSQVPGTGVYEQYF.

The rearrangement uses TRBV6-1 and TRBJ1-6; D remains unclear. Germline V CDR1 and CDR2: MNHNS, SASEGT. This CDR3 is built from 14 residues. Trimming stripped 3 bases from V and 9 bases from J, with 12 bases between. The CDR3 is CASSERWVGSPLHF. The CDR3 coding sequence is TGTGCCAGCAGTGAGAGATGGGTTGGTTCACCCCTCCACTTT.

The chain recombines TRBV12-5 with TRBJ2-3, with D uncertain. V was pared by 6 bases and J by 2 bases, with 12 bases between. This CDR3 comprises 14 residues. In germline, CDR1 is LGHNT, CDR2 FRNRAP. CDR3 sequence (DNA): TGTGCTAGTGGCCCCGACCGCATCACAGATACGCAGTATTTT. It codes for CASGPDRITDTQYF.

J is TRBJ2-7 and V is TRBV7-6; no clear D gene. Germline V lookup: CDR1 SGHVS, CDR2 FNYEAQ. V was trimmed by 7 bases and J by 0 bases, leaving 16 bases between them. The CDR3 covers 15 residues. The CDR3 sequence is CASTPELSRSYEQYF. The CDR3 nucleotides read TGTGCCAGCACTCCGGAGCTCTCTCGCTCCTACGAGCAGTACTTC.

The J gene is TRBJ2-7, the V gene TRBV15; TRBD1 matches at 9 bases. Trimming removed 8 bases from V and 6 bases from J; junction bases left unmatched: 5. The CDR3 runs 12 residues. Germline V CDR1 and CDR2: LNHNV, YYDKDF (reference sequence). In nucleotides, the CDR3 is TGTGCCACCGGGACAGGGCAGTCCGAGCAGTACTTC. As protein: CATGTGQSEQYF.

The V call is TRBV2, the J call TRBJ2-7; D is ambiguous. The V gene lost 7 bases and the J gene lost 4 bases, with 17 bases spanning the gap. The CDR3 sequence is 14 residues long. CDR1 SNHLY and CDR2 FYNNEI come from the germline V gene. CDR3 in DNA: TGTGCCAGCATCAGTTCTAGGATCGATTACGAGCAGTACTTC. This gives the protein CASISSRIDYEQYF.

On this clone: Other DNA sequences in the sample encode the same CDR3. The gene calls are TRBV27 and TRBJ2-1; D may be TRBD1 (5 bases). V gave up 3 bases and J gave up 3 bases, with 12 bases separating them. This CDR3 contains 15 residues. Germline CDR1 reads MNHEY; CDR2 reads SMNVEV (reference sequence). This chain's CDR3 is CASSLGQVIYNEQFF. The CDR3 DNA reads TGTGCCAGCAGTTTGGGGCAGGTTATCTACAATGAGCAGTTCTTC.

The rearrangement links TRBV7-8 to TRBJ1-1; D is ambiguous. Germline V gene sequence: CDR1 SGHVS, CDR2 FQNEAQ. V shed 3 bases and J shed 4 bases, with 12 bases lying between them. This CDR3 is 14 amino acids long. CDR3 loop: CASSFLDIGTEAFF. In DNA, the CDR3 is TGTGCCAGCAGCTTCCTGGATATAGGCACTGAAGCTTTCTTT.

The chain combines TRBV6-1 with TRBJ2-1, with D maybe TRBD2 (6 bases). The CDR3 has 15 amino acids. Germline-derived CDR1 and CDR2 are MNHNS and SASEGT. V lost 4 bases and J 1 base, leaving 11 bases between the germline ends. The CDR3 nucleotides read TGTGCCAGCAGTGTTACCGGGGGATCCTACAATGAGCAGTTCTTC. As protein: CASSVTGGSYNEQFF.

CDR3 DNA sequence: TGTGCCAGCAGCGGAGGACGTCAGCCCCAGCATTTT. Translation gives CASSGGRQPQHF. This chain connects TRBV28 to TRBJ1-5; D gene uncertain. This CDR3 region has 12 residues. V lost 6 bases to trimming and J lost 6 bases, with 9 bases between them. Germline CDR1 reads MDHEN; CDR2 reads SYDVKM.